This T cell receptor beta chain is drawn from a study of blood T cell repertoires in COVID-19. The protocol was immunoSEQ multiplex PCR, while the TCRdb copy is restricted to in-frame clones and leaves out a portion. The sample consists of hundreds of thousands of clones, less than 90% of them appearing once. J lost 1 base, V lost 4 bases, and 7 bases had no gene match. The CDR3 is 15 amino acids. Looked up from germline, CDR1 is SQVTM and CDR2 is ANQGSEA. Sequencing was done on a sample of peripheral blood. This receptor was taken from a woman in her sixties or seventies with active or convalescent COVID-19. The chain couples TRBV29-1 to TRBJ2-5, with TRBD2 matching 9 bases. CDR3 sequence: CSVGGSGGFQETQYF. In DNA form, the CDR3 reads TGCAGCGTTGGTGGCAGCGGGGGGTTCCAAGAGACCCAGTACTTC.